Listed below are T cell receptor beta chains from one sample, sequenced in a study of CD8+ T cells in alopecia areata. The data were produced by immunoSEQ multiplex PCR, yet TCRdb's version contains in-frame clones alone and is incomplete. The sample yields about 130,000 clones, about 49% seen once. The source material was CD8+ T cells sorted from blood, sampled at week 0. These receptors all come from a human donor with alopecia areata. The CDR3 runs from the conserved cysteine through the conserved F or W.

>TRBV6-5|TRBJ2-5
CASSYGTEGETQYF
>TRBV4-3|TRBJ1-1
CASSQDPFLEGLGGAFF
>TRBV29-1|TRBJ2-5
CSASGVSLQETQYF
>TRBV5-1|TRBJ2-7
CASSPPDSYEQYF
>TRBV6-5|TRBJ2-3
CASVNGRTDTQYF
>TRBV2|TRBJ2-1
CASRETGTSGGVYEQFF
>TRBV27|TRBJ1-2
CASGGTVFNYGYTF
>TRBV6-5|TRBJ1-2
CASNPTGALYGYTF
>TRBV29-1|TRBJ1-2
CSVDGYTF
>TRBV5-6|TRBJ1-5
CASSLAGSGGSNQPQHF
>TRBV11-2|TRBJ2-1
CASSFVPRVANEQFF
>TRBV29-1|TRBJ2-7
CSVGPSGGYEQYF
>TRBV4-1|TRBJ2-7
CASSQRLAESYEQYF
>TRBV30|TRBJ2-7
CAWSRDSTYEQYF
>TRBV7-8|TRBJ2-7
CASSSADINYEQYF
>TRBV30|TRBJ1-6
CAWSDGVDSPLHF
>TRBV30|TRBJ2-1
CAWSVLAGDAFF
>TRBV4-2|TRBJ1-3
CASSQVEGYGNTIYF
>TRBV30|TRBJ2-2
CAWAGTTDTGELFF
>TRBV6-5|TRBJ2-3
CASGLGGEGTDTQYF
>TRBV27|TRBJ1-5
CASSAGTDNQPQHF
>TRBV15|TRBJ2-7
CATSRGEAARSSYEQYF
>TRBV11-2|TRBJ2-5
CASSFPQETQYF
>TRBV30|TRBJ1-2
CAWSPGENGYTF
>TRBV5-6|TRBJ2-1
CASSLSGSYNEQFF
>TRBV6-1|TRBJ1-2
CASSGLRENYGYTF
>TRBV6-6|TRBJ2-3
CASSYDGGDTQYF
>TRBV7-6|TRBJ2-6
CASSLRGANVLTF
>TRBV7-9|TRBJ1-2
CASSSLHEVLGGYTF
>TRBV29-1|TRBJ2-3
CSVRGTTRTDTQYF
>TRBV29-1|TRBJ2-7
CSVAGDRDRTYEQYF
>TRBV9|TRBJ2-2
CASSPWDTGELFF
>TRBV29-1|TRBJ2-5
CSVRTRWGETQYF
>TRBV27|TRBJ2-5
CASSLSAGEGKTQYF
>TRBV15|TRBJ2-5
CATSRVDIYQETQYF
>TRBV13|TRBJ2-7
CASSNRGDEQYF
>TRBV2|TRBJ2-2
CARTGLNTGELFF
>TRBV6-5|TRBJ2-6
CASSYSFSGANVLTF
>TRBV7-6|TRBJ2-1
CASSLPGESSHEQFF